This T cell receptor (beta chain) stems from a study of blood T cell repertoires in COVID-19. About the study: Researchers got acute and convalescent COVID-19 samples from the United States, Italy and Spain. T cells, B-cell-depleted T cells, or PBMCs supplied cDNA or gDNA.

In the source study's methods: Amplification of reference gene primers provided the estimated nucleated cell counts. Sequencing used immunoSEQ multiplex PCR; TCRdb keeps in-frame clones, though not all of them. V, J and clone size were drawn from that table, and D and trimming were deduced from the DNA. The table has 9,500 to 12,000 clones, roughly nine tenths seen once. The CDR3 has 13 amino acids. The germline CDR1 and CDR2 sequences are MNHEY and SMNVEV (reference sequence). V was clipped by 3 bases and J by 1 base, with 6 bases between them. This clone was seen just once. The chain has TRBV27 and TRBJ2-5, with D tentatively TRBD1 (5 bases). The sequence derives from a young man with active or convalescent COVID-19. Material: peripheral blood. The CDR3 loop reads CASSFQGQETQYF. The CDR3 DNA sequence: TGTGCCAGCAGTTTCCAGGGCCAAGAGACCCAGTACTTC.